Reported below is one T cell receptor beta chain. The record originates from a study of blood T cell repertoires in COVID-19. Study-wide context: PBMCs, B-cell-depleted T cells, or T cells provided the cDNA or gDNA that made up the material.

Germline assignment: CDR1 SGHRS and CDR2 YFSETQ. This CDR3 has 16 amino acids. V shed 4 bases and J 1 base; nucleotides not matched to a gene: 9. Study processing details: Reference gene primers were amplified, and this amplification served to estimate nucleated cell counts. The repertoire was sequenced with immunoSEQ multiplex PCR; TCRdb's copy has only in-frame clones and lacks some. D and trimming come from the DNA, and the V and J calls and clone size come from that table. The table records roughly 49,000 clones, nearly 85% of them present only once. Sequencing was performed on peripheral blood. This receptor was taken from a man aged 40-49 years with acute or convalescent COVID-19. The chain recombines TRBV5-1 with TRBJ1-1, with 8 nucleotides matching TRBD1. The CDR3 loop is CASSPLDRVRNTEAFF. The CDR3 DNA is TGCGCCAGCAGCCCATTGGACAGGGTAAGGAACACTGAAGCTTTCTTT.